These 26 T cell receptor beta chains came from one sample sequenced in a study of blood T cells in healthy people across ages (dated by TCRdb to between 2015 and 2017). Libraries were made using 5' RACE. Instrument on record: Illumina HiSeq 2500. A second PCR of roughly 7 to 11 cycles was performed with a sample-barcoded 5' primer and a J-beta primer mix. The public reads were reanalyzed by TCRdb: fastp trimming at Q25, MiXCR alignment, in-frame beta chains only. Each CDR3 protein appears once, grouped with its most common genes and DNA. The sample includes roughly 1,800,000 distinct CDR3 sequences, with 40% to 55% observed a single time. The top ten clones comprise more than 2% of the sample. Sample: blood. The source is a woman aged 40 to 55 in good health.

This clonotype turned up a few times. This chain joins TRBV7-2 and TRBJ2-5; possible D gene TRBD2, 5 bases. CDR3 size: 15 residues. CDR1 and CDR2 from the germline V gene are SGHTA and FQGNSA. V shed 4 bases and J shed 3 bases, with 15 bases lying between them. CDR3 protein: CASSYPGLVKETQYF. The CDR3 region has the DNA TGTGCCAGCAGCTACCCAGGACTCGTAAAAGAGACCCAGTACTTC.

The chain recombines TRBV4-1 with TRBJ2-6; D unresolved. CDR1 is MGHRA and CDR2 is YSYEKL in the germline V gene. The length of the CDR3 is 15 residues. The ends were cut back, 1 base at V and 3 bases at J, with 7 bases in the middle. The CDR3 DNA reads as TGCGCCAGCAGCCAAGGTCTCGGTGGGGCCAACGTCCTGACTTTC. Its protein product is CASSQGLGGANVLTF.

The chain couples TRBV27 to TRBJ1-5, with D perhaps TRBD1 (5 bases). The CDR3 spans 14 residues. Trimming cost V 7 bases and J 1 base, with 11 bases left between them. Germline CDR1 reads MNHEY; CDR2 reads SMNVEV (reference sequence). The CDR3, as DNA: TGTGCCAGCAATCCGGGACGGAGCAATCAGCCCCAGCATTTT. This gives the protein CASNPGRSNQPQHF.

The rearrangement joins TRBV4-2 to TRBJ1-3; D call uncertain. V lost 5 bases, J lost 4 bases, and 18 bases lay in between. The V gene's germline CDR1 is LGHNA and CDR2 YNFKEQ. The CDR3 contains 16 residues. The CDR3 here is CASSGGWSGDGNTIYF. The CDR3 nucleotides are TGTGCCAGCAGCGGAGGATGGTCGGGTGACGGAAACACCATATATTTT.

Turning to this clonotype: The CDR3 does not end in the conserved phenylalanine or tryptophan, so this is likely a read error. This chain connects TRBV3-1 to TRBJ2-5; possibly TRBD2 for D (6 bases). The CDR3 extends over 13 amino acids. Trimming cost V 7 bases and J 5 bases, with 14 bases left between them. The germline CDR1 and CDR2 sequences are LGHDT and YNNKEL (reference sequence). The CDR3 sequence: CASTRDSWETQYV. The CDR3 bases are TGTGCCAGCACGCGGGACTCCTGGGAGACCCAGTACGTC.

This chain connects TRBV27 to TRBJ2-7; the D gene is possibly TRBD1 (8 bases). CDR1 MNHEY and CDR2 SMNVEV come from the germline V gene (reference sequence). Trimming removed 4 bases at V and 2 bases at J, with 21 bases between. CDR3 length: 17 residues. The CDR3 DNA sequence: TGTGCCAGCAGTTCCCCGTTGGGAGGGACAGGCACCTACGAGCAGTACTTC. Residues: CASSSPLGGTGTYEQYF.

This clonotype occurred a few times. The chain employs TRBV5-1 and TRBJ2-7; TRBD1 is a possible D gene (5 bases). Germline CDR1 and CDR2: SGHRS and YFSETQ. Between the trimmed V and J ends, which lost 1 base and 2 bases, there was a span of 10 bases. The length of the CDR3 is 14 residues. The CDR3 nucleotides are TGCGCCAGCAGCTTGTCAGGGATCCCCTACGAGCAGTACTTC. This translates into CASSLSGIPYEQYF.

The V gene is TRBV20-1, the J gene TRBJ2-5; D perhaps matches TRBD2 (7 bases). V lost 0 bases and J lost 5, with 16 bases in between. The CDR3 is 15 amino acids. The V gene's germline CDR1 is DFQATT and CDR2 SNEGSKA (reference sequence). CDR3 DNA sequence: TGCAGTGCTAGAGATTTGGCGGGGGCCGGGGAGACCCAGTACTTC. Its protein product is CSARDLAGAGETQYF.

This sequence joins TRBV5-6 and TRBJ2-3, with D unclear. This CDR3 is 12 amino acids long. CDR1 and CDR2 from the germline V gene are SGHDT and YYEEEE. V lost 4 bases, J lost 8 bases, and 11 bases lay in between. The CDR3 spells CASSIPGVTQYF. DNA for the CDR3: TGTGCCAGCAGCATCCCAGGTGTTACGCAGTATTTT.

This clonotype was seen only a few times. The V and J genes are TRBV27 and TRBJ2-4; 8 nucleotides align to TRBD2. Unmatched junction bases numbered 12, after V lost 7 bases and J lost 7 bases. The V gene's germline CDR1 is MNHEY and CDR2 SMNVEV (reference sequence). The CDR3 runs to 15 residues. Written as DNA, the CDR3 is TGTGCCAGCACTCCGGGTGGGGGCGGGAGGAACATTCAGTACTTC. It codes for CASTPGGGGRNIQYF.

The chain combines TRBV11-2 with TRBJ1-1; 7 nucleotides match TRBD1. Germline CDR1 is SGHAT and CDR2 is FQNNGV. The CDR3 spans 16 residues. The J segment lost 1 base and the V segment lost 3 bases, leaving 8 bases of the junction unmatched. The CDR3 bases are TGTGCCAGCAGCTTCCTAACAGGGGCTGGGAACACTGAAGCTTTCTTT. Protein sequence: CASSFLTGAGNTEAFF.

The chain recombines TRBV5-1 with TRBJ2-1; 8 nucleotides match TRBD2. CDR3 length equals 14 residues. In germline, CDR1 is SGHRS, CDR2 YFSETQ. The V segment lost 1 base and the J segment 10 bases; nucleotides outside the gene matches: 7. The CDR3 DNA sequence: TGCGCCAGCAGCTTGTTTCTAGCGGGTGAAGAGCAGTTCTTC. Translated: CASSLFLAGEEQFF.

In this sample, this clonotype turned up a few times. This rearrangement joins TRBV14 to TRBJ2-5; maybe TRBD2 (6 bases). Trimming removed 0 bases from V and 5 bases from J, with 16 bases in between. Germline V gene data show CDR1 as SGHDN and CDR2 as FVKESK. CDR3 length equals 16 residues. CDR3 sequence: CASSQDPAGLWETQYF. The CDR3 region has the DNA TGTGCCAGCAGCCAAGATCCGGCGGGGCTGTGGGAGACCCAGTACTTC. The full variable domain, its missing parts supplied by reference TRBV14 and TRBJ2-5, is EAGVTQFPSHSVIEKGQTVTLRCDPISGHDNLYWYRRVMGKEIKFLLHFVKESKQDESGMPNNRFLAERTGGTYSTLKVQPAELEDSGVYFCASSQDPAGLWETQYFGPGTRLLVL.

V gene TRBV6-5 combines with J gene TRBJ2-5, with D uncertain. Trimming took 2 bases from V and 1 from J, leaving 8 bases between them. Germline lookup yields CDR1 MNHEY and CDR2 SVGAGI. The CDR3 contains 14 residues. The CDR3 DNA reads as TGTGCCAGCAGTTACGGGCAGGCCCAAGAGACCCAGTACTTC. Its translation is CASSYGQAQETQYF.

The chain recombines TRBV11-2 with TRBJ2-1; D possibly corresponds to TRBD2 (7 bases). The CDR3 has 16 residues. The germline gives CDR1 SGHAT, CDR2 FQNNGV. The ends were cut back, 5 bases at V and 2 bases at J, with 16 bases in the middle. CDR3 amino acids: CASSTQGGAAYNEQFF. For the CDR3, the DNA is TGTGCCAGCAGCACACAGGGAGGGGCTGCCTACAATGAGCAGTTCTTC.

This clonotype has just a few counts. The chain carries TRBV29-1 and TRBJ2-3; no clear D gene. The CDR3 consists of 13 residues. The germline V and J ends were trimmed by 5 bases and 2 bases, with 11 bases remaining between them. Looked up from germline, CDR1 is SQVTM and CDR2 is ANQGSEA. The CDR3 is CSVLEKFTDTQYF. CDR3 in DNA: TGCAGCGTTTTGGAGAAGTTCACAGATACGCAGTATTTT.

The table lists this clonotype with a few counts. The rearrangement links TRBV7-2 to TRBJ2-3; 7 bases agree with TRBD2. The CDR3 spans 15 residues. CDR1 is SGHTA and CDR2 is FQGNSA in the germline V gene. V lost 5 bases, J lost 6 bases, and 11 bases stayed unmatched. The CDR3 protein is CASSPGWTSWDTQYF. CDR3 sequence (DNA): TGTGCCAGCAGCCCCGGTTGGACTAGTTGGGATACGCAGTATTTT.

The chain has TRBV4-1 and TRBJ2-7; D possibly corresponds to TRBD2 (7 bases). The CDR3 runs to 17 residues. Germline V CDR1 and CDR2: MGHRA, YSYEKL. The V and J ends lost 1 base and 1 base respectively, with 17 bases between them. The DNA of the CDR3 is TGCGCCAGCAGCCAAGGAGGGGGGGACGGAAGATCCTACGAGCAGTACTTC. Protein: CASSQGGGDGRSYEQYF.

The sample holds one count of this clonotype. This chain joins TRBV7-9 and TRBJ1-6; D is ambiguous. V dropped 7 bases and J dropped 7 bases, with 17 bases sitting between them. Per the germline V gene, CDR1 is SEHNR and CDR2 is FQNEAQ (reference sequence). This CDR3 region has 15 residues. The DNA of the CDR3 is TGTGCCAGCAACCTAGGAGACGGGCTAAATTCACCCCTCCACTTT. Translation: CASNLGDGLNSPLHF.

The sample holds a few counts of this clonotype. The chain employs TRBV10-3 and TRBJ1-2, with D tentatively TRBD1 (5 bases). From germline, CDR1 is ENHRY and CDR2 SYGVKD. This CDR3 has 15 residues. V lost 0 bases, J lost 8 bases, and 16 bases lay in between. CDR3 coding DNA: TGTGCCATCAGTGAGTCCACCACCCTCAGGGAGGGCTACACCTTC. Encoded protein: CAISESTTLREGYTF.

The CDR3 loop is CSARVQNLDTQYF. The CDR3 DNA follows: TGCAGTGCTAGAGTCCAAAACCTGGATACGCAGTATTTT. This chain joins TRBV20-1 and TRBJ2-3, with D uncertain. This CDR3 region has 13 residues. Germline V CDR1 and CDR2: DFQATT, SNEGSKA (reference sequence). V lost 1 base and J lost 6, with 11 bases in between.

This clonotype was observed once. V and J are TRBV15 and TRBJ2-6; D call uncertain. V lost 8 bases to trimming and J lost 2 bases, with 10 bases between them. The CDR3 spans 14 residues. Germline V gene data show CDR1 as LNHNV and CDR2 as YYDKDF (reference sequence). The CDR3 reads CATDQAPGANVLTF. CDR3 DNA sequence: TGTGCCACCGATCAGGCTCCTGGGGCCAACGTCCTGACTTTC.

Concerning this clonotype: Mismatch with germline at one junction end may stem from a read error. This chain joins TRBV4-1 and TRBJ2-3; the match to TRBD2 covers 12 bases. The CDR3 is 20 amino acids. The germline gives CDR1 MGHRA, CDR2 YSYEKL. In nucleotides, the CDR3 is TGCGCCAACAGCCAAGATCTAGGAGGCCCTAGCGGGGGGGATCGAGATACGCAGTATTTT. This gives the protein CANSQDLGGPSGGDRDTQYF.

The chain uses TRBV27 and TRBJ1-2; D not certain. V was trimmed by 5 bases and J by 4 bases, leaving 17 bases between them. In germline, CDR1 is MNHEY, CDR2 SMNVEV (reference sequence). CDR3 length equals 15 residues. The CDR3 nucleotides read TGTGCCAGCAGTCCGCTTTTCACGGCCTTCTATGGCTACACCTTC. Protein: CASSPLFTAFYGYTF.

The V call is TRBV28, the J call TRBJ1-2; 9 bases align to TRBD1. This CDR3 comprises 14 residues. Germline loops: CDR1 MDHEN, CDR2 SYDVKM. The V segment lost 2 bases and the J segment 7 bases; nucleotides outside the gene matches: 5. The CDR3 DNA reads TGTGCCAGCAGTTTAAAACAGGGGGCTAGTGGCTACACCTTC. Amino acids: CASSLKQGASGYTF.

This clonotype was found a few times. The CDR3 region has the DNA TGCGCCAGCAGCCAAGGCGGGACTCCCGGTCGTGGCTACACCTTC. This gives the protein CASSQGGTPGRGYTF. The V call is TRBV4-1, the J call TRBJ1-2, with D maybe TRBD1 (5 bases). The germline CDR1 and CDR2 sequences are MGHRA and YSYEKL. Trimming took 1 base from V and 7 from J, leaving 16 bases between them. CDR3 length equals 15 residues.